This TCR beta chain was identified in a study of blood T cell repertoires in COVID-19 (dated by TCRdb to the early 2020s). General notes on the study: The collaborator samples originated in the United States, Italy and Spain and spanned the acute and convalescent phases of COVID-19. The repertoires were released in a freely available public database meant as a resource for research on the immune response to SARS-CoV-2. The samples were drawn from two sources: the first 160 participants of the ongoing ImmuneRACE study, and about 1,300 subjects contributed by 6 global collaborators. HLA class I and class II types, where available, came from metadata supplied by the sample provider rather than from assay-based typing. The prospective study material was composed of cDNA or gDNA derived from T cells, B-cell-depleted T cells, or PBMCs. Subjects who had been exposed to COVID-19, were actively infected with it, or had recovered from it provided the deeply sampled blood TCRbeta repertoires that made up the dataset. A de-identified subject ID, COVID-19 status, age in years and sex were almost always included in the sample metadata. What the research found in general, with its limitations: The amount of clinical and demographic metadata varied by source and participant and was provided uncurated.

CDR1 LNHNV and CDR2 YYDKDF were looked up in the germline V gene (reference sequence). V gives up 3 bases and J gives up 6 bases, and the segment between their germline ends measures 11 bases. The CDR3 spans 14 residues, from the cysteine through the phenylalanine. The CDR3 DNA has 42 bases and is translated from base 1. Regarding this clone: Its recognized antigen is unknown. No clone much larger than this one lies a single base away; base qualities are absent.

TCRbeta CDR3 regions were amplified from genomic DNA by means of the immunoSEQ Assay, a bias-controlled multiplex PCR. The study's processing was this. The number of nucleated cells in each sample was estimated by amplification of reference gene primers within the assay. To quantify the absolute abundance of each unique TCRbeta CDR3 rearrangement, sequence reads were collapsed and filtered. For each sample, productive Simpson clonality was calculated as the square root of Simpson's diversity index across productive rearrangements. TCRdb obtained this table from immuneACCESS and retained in-frame rearrangements with V and J assigned. These tables miss some clones; where compared with another copy, unresolved V genes account for less than half of the shortfall, and the remainder is unexplained. The D gene and trimming were derived from the DNA, and the V and J assignments and clone size from that table. This sample holds roughly 71,000 clones; 70% to 90% were observed only once. 15% to 20% of the sample belongs to the ten largest clones.

The collaborating institutions used their own protocols to collect whole blood in K2EDTA tubes. For TCRbeta analysis, collaborators shipped samples as frozen whole blood, isolated PBMCs, or DNA extracted from either of those sample types. The receptor's source is a woman of 80 years or more with acute or convalescent COVID-19. Sample: peripheral blood. Recombination linked TRBV15 to TRBJ1-4; there is no confident call for the D gene. The DNA reads as follows: TGTGCCACCAGCAGGCCGCAGTCCTATGAAAAACTGTTTTTT. This is translated as CATSRPQSYEKLFF.